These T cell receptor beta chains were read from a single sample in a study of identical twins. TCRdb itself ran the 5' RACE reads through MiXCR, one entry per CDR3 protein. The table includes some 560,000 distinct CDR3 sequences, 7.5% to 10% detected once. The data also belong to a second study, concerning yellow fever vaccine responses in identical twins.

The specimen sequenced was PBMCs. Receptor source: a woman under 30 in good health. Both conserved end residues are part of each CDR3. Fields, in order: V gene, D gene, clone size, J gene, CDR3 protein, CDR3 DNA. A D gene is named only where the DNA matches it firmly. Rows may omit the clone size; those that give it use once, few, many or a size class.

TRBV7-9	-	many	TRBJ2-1	CASGETVPDPYNEQFF	TGTGCCAGCGGGGAGACAGTCCCGGATCCCTACAATGAGCAGTTCTTC
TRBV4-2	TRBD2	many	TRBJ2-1	CASSLFTGTSGSTYNEQFF	TGTGCCAGCAGCCTCTTTACCGGGACTAGCGGGAGTACCTACAATGAGCAGTTCTTC
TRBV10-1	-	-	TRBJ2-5	CASSERGGETQYF	TGCGCCAGCAGTGAGCGGGGCGGGGAGACCCAGTACTTC
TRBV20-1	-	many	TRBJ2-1	CSARPSYNEQFF	TGCAGTGCTAGGCCCAGCTACAATGAGCAGTTCTTC
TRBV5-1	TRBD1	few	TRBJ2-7	CASSLTGSGGREQYF	TGCGCCAGCAGCTTGACGGGATCAGGGGGCCGCGAGCAGTACTTC
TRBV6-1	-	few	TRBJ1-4	CATAGLDKANEKLFF	TGTGCCACCGCGGGGCTCGACAAGGCTAATGAAAAACTGTTTTTT
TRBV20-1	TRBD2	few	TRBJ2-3	CSATTSGASTDTQYF	TGCAGTGCCACGACTAGCGGAGCTAGCACAGATACGCAGTATTTT
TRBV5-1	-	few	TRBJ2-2	CASSFRATNTGELFF	TGCGCCAGCAGTTTCAGAGCGACGAACACCGGGGAGCTGTTTTTT
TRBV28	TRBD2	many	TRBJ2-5	CASSSFGLAGQETQYF	TGTGCCAGCAGTTCCTTCGGACTAGCGGGGCAAGAGACCCAGTACTTC
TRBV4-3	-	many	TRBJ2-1	CASSQDLSSSYNEQFF	TGCGCCAGCAGCCAAGATCTGTCGAGCTCCTACAATGAGCAGTTCTTC
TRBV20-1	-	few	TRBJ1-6	CSARDWTENSPLHF	TGCAGTGCTAGAGATTGGACAGAGAATTCACCCCTCCACTTT
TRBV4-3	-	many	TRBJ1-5	CASSQVLLMPQHF	TGCGCCAGCAGCCAAGTCCTCTTGATGCCCCAGCATTTT
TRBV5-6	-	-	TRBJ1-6	CASSLTARNSPLHF	TGTGCCAGCAGCTTGACCGCGCGAAATTCACCCCTCCACTTT
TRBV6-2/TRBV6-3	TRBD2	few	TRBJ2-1	CASNGLAALNEQFF	TGTGCCAGCAACGGACTAGCGGCTCTTAATGAGCAGTTCTTC
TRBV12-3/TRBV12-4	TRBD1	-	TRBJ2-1	CASSNPTGTGHNEQFF	TGTGCCAGCAGCAATCCAACCGGGACAGGGCACAATGAGCAGTTCTTC
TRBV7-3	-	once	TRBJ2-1	CASSLTGGAFNEQFF	TGTGCCAGCAGCTTAACTGGGGGAGCCTTCAATGAGCAGTTCTTC
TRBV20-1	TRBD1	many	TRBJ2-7	CSAIALGQGYHEQYF	TGCAGTGCTATCGCCCTCGGACAGGGGTACCACGAGCAGTACTTC
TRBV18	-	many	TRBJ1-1	CASSRLVPTEAFF	TGTGCCAGCTCACGTTTAGTCCCCACTGAAGCTTTCTTT
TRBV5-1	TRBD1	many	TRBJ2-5	CASSPGQSQETQYF	TGTGCCAGCTCACCGGGACAGAGCCAAGAGACCCAGTACTTC
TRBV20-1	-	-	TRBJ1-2	CSAWAGLNYGYTF	TGCAGTGCTTGGGCAGGTCTTAACTATGGCTACACCTTC
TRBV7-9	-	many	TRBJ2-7	CASSLTGELSYEQYF	TGTGCCAGCAGCTTAACGGGGGAGCTCAGCTACGAGCAGTACTTC
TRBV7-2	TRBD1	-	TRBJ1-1	CASSHGGQGALNTEAFF	TGTGCCAGCAGCCATGGGGGACAGGGGGCGCTGAACACTGAAGCTTTCTTT
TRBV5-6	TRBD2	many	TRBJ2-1	CASSLISGGAVFYEQFF	TGTGCCAGCAGCTTGATTAGCGGGGGGGCGGTCTTCTATGAGCAGTTCTTC
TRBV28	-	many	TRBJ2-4	CASSPQGIRNIQYF	TGTGCCAGCAGTCCCCAGGGGATAAGGAACATTCAGTACTTC
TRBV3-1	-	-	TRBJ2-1	CASSQVLGSANSSSYNEQFF	TGTGCCAGCAGCCAAGTTTTAGGTAGTGCCAATTCGAGCTCCTACAATGAGCAGTTCTTC